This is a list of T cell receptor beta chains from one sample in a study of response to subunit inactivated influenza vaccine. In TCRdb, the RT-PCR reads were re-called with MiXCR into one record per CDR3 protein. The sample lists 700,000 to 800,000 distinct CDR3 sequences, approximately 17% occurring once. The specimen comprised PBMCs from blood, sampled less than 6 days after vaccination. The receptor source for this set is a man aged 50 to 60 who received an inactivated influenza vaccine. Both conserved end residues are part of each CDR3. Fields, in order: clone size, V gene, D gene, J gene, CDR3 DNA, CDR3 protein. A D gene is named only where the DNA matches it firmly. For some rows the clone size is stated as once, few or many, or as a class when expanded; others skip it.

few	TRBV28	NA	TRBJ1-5	TGTGCCAGCAGTCAGGCCGGCGGGGCGTATAAGAAGCCCCAGCATTTT	CASSQAGGAYKKPQHF
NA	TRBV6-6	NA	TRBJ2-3	TGTGCCAGCAGTTACACGACGGGAGATACGCAGTATTTT	CASSYTTGDTQYF
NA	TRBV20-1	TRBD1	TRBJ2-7	TGCAGTGCGGGTGGACAGGCGACCTACGAGCAGTACTTC	CSAGGQATYEQYF
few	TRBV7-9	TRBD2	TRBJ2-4	TGTGCCAGCAGGGAAGCGGGAGGGCCAGACATTCAGTACTTC	CASREAGGPDIQYF
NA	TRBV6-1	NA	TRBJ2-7	TGTGCCAGCAGCCCCGAACGCTGGGGCCTTGAGCAGTACTTC	CASSPERWGLEQYF
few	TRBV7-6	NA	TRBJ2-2	TGTGCCAGCAGCCTACCAACTAGTGCCGGGGAGCTGTTTTTT	CASSLPTSAGELFF
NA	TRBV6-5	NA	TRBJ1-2	TGTGCCAGCAGTTACGCCCGGGCCTACTATGGCTACACCTTC	CASSYARAYYGYTF
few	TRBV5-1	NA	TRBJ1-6	TGCGCCAGCAGCGCCCTCGCGTCCACGAATTCACCCCTCCACTTT	CASSALASTNSPLHF
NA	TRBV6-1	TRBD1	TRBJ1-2	TGTGCCAGCAGTGAAATCCCAGGGGGAGACTATGGCTACACCTTC	CASSEIPGGDYGYTF
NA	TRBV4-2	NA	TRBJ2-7	TGTGCCAGCAGCCAACCCTCCTACGAGCAGTACTTC	CASSQPSYEQYF
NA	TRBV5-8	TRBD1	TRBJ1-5	TGTGCCAGCAGCAAGGGACAGGGGGCCAATCAGCCCCAGCATTTT	CASSKGQGANQPQHF
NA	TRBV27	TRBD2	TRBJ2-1	TGTGCCAGCAGGAAACACCCGGGAGGCAATGAGCAGTTCTTC	CASRKHPGGNEQFF
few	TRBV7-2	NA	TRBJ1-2	TGTGCCAGCAGCACCAACAGGAGGGGCTACACCTTC	CASSTNRRGYTF
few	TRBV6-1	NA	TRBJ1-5	TGTGCCAGCAGGATGCTGAGGGGCGAGAATCAGCCCCAGCATTTT	CASRMLRGENQPQHF
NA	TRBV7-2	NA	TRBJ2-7	TGTGCCAGCAGCATGGGACCGCGATCCTACGAGCAGTACTTC	CASSMGPRSYEQYF
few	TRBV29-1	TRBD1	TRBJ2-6	TGCAGCGTTGGACGGGCCAGGGGGTCTGGGGCCAACGTCCTGACTTTC	CSVGRARGSGANVLTF
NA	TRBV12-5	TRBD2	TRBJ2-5	TGTGCTAGTGGTAACCGAGGGGCTAGCGGCCCAGAGACCCAGTACTTC	CASGNRGASGPETQYF
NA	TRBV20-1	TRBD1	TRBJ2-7	TGCAGTGCCGAGGGGGGACAGGGGGCCGACGAGCAGTACTTC	CSAEGGQGADEQYF
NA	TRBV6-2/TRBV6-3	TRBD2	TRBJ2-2	TGTGCCAGCACCCGAGAACCTAGCGGGAGGGAGCTGTTTTTT	CASTREPSGRELFF
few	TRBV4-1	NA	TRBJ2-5	TGCGCCAGCAGCCACGGCGTAGTGGAGACCCAGTACTTC	CASSHGVVETQYF
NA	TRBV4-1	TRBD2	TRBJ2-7	TGCGCCAGCAGCCAAGATGTGACTAGCACCTACGAGCAGTACTTC	CASSQDVTSTYEQYF
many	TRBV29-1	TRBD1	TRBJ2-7	TGCAGCGTTGAGGGAACCGGGACAGGGCTCTCCTACGAGCAGTACTTC	CSVEGTGTGLSYEQYF